These 28 T cell receptor beta chains were sequenced from one sample in a study of OX40 agonist ivuxolimab in advanced cancers. Sequencing was performed with immunoSEQ multiplex PCR; in TCRdb, only in-frame clones are kept and a portion is missing. The sample carries 50,000 to 75,000 clones, around 86% recorded once. This specimen was CD4+ or CD8+ T cells sorted from blood, taken in a trial of the OX40 agonist ivuxolimab. These receptors were taken from an adult with an advanced solid tumor such as melanoma, head and neck, liver or kidney cancer.

J is TRBJ2-3 and V is TRBV4-1, with 9 nucleotides matching TRBD2. Germline V gene lookup returns CDR1 MGHRA and CDR2 YSYEKL. This CDR3 region has 16 residues. V was pared by 3 bases and J by 2 bases, with 6 bases of the junction left unmatched. CDR3 DNA: TGCGCCAGCAGCCACTCGCGGGGGGGCCACACAGATACGCAGTATTTT. It codes for CASSHSRGGHTDTQYF.

The chain couples TRBV4-3 to TRBJ1-2; no clear D. V was clipped by 7 bases and J by 5 bases, with 14 bases between them. Germline V gives CDR1 LGHNA, CDR2 YSLEER. The CDR3 consists of 13 residues. The CDR3 DNA is TGCGCCAGCACCGGAGCGAATGGGTATGGCTACACCTTC. Translated, it gives CASTGANGYGYTF.

This clone is a singleton in its sample. This chain connects TRBV19 to TRBJ1-5; TRBD1 matches at 10 bases. The CDR3 is 16 amino acids. Trimming took 6 bases from V and 0 from J; bases not matched to a gene: 5. Germline values: CDR1 LNHDA, CDR2 SQIVND (reference sequence). The CDR3 DNA reads TGTGCCAGTAGAGGACAGGGGGTTTTTAGCAATCAGCCCCAGCATTTT. Its protein is CASRGQGVFSNQPQHF.

This clone was detected only a few times. CDR3 in amino acids: CASSGGGQAPFGSPLHF. Here the CDR3 DNA reads TGTGCCAGTAGTGGGGGGGGACAGGCCCCGTTTGGGTCACCCCTCCACTTT. The chain uses TRBV19 and TRBJ1-6, with 8 bases aligning to TRBD1. Germline V gives CDR1 LNHDA, CDR2 SQIVND (reference sequence). This CDR3 contains 17 residues. J was trimmed by 10 bases and V by 5 bases; bases with no gene match: 16.

The chain couples TRBV6-5 to TRBJ2-5; 9 bases match TRBD2. Germline lookup yields CDR1 MNHEY and CDR2 SVGAGI. The CDR3 runs to 16 residues. The V and J ends lost 0 bases and 6 bases, in that order; junction bases with no gene match: 8. The CDR3 loop is CASSYSGRGGRKTQYF. CDR3 DNA sequence: TGTGCCAGCAGTTACTCTGGGCGGGGGGGCCGTAAGACCCAGTACTTC.

This clone was counted between two and nine times. This chain connects TRBV18 to TRBJ2-7; D uncertain. Deletions cut 1 base from V and 5 bases from J, with 6 bases between. Germline CDR1 reads KGHSH; CDR2 reads LQKENI. This CDR3 has 12 residues. The CDR3 nucleotides read TGTGCCAGCTCACCACAGGGCCACGAGCAGTACTTC. Translating gives CASSPQGHEQYF.

The chain has TRBV5-1 and TRBJ2-7; D not resolved. The CDR3 loop spans 15 amino acids. The V end was cut by 4 bases, the J end by 6 bases, with 20 bases between. Germline values: CDR1 SGHRS, CDR2 YFSETQ. In nucleotides, the CDR3 is TGCGCCAGCAGCCCGACCCCCGGGTCTGCCAGCGAGCAGTACTTC. It yields the protein CASSPTPGSASEQYF.

The sample holds one count of this clone. The chain recombines TRBV7-9 with TRBJ2-5, with D perhaps matching TRBD1 (6 bases). This CDR3 has 16 residues. Germline V gene data show CDR1 as SEHNR and CDR2 as FQNEAQ (reference sequence). Trimming pared 5 bases from V and 5 bases from J, leaving 21 bases between. The CDR3 DNA reads TGTGCCAGCAGCCAACTAAACCAGGGGCTCGGGGAGACCCAGTACTTC. Translating it yields CASSQLNQGLGETQYF. Full variable domain (remainder filled in from reference TRBV7-9 and TRBJ2-5): DTGVSQNPRHKITKRGQNVTFRCDPISEHNRLYWYRQTLGQGPEFLTYFQNEAQLEKSRLLSDRFSAERPKGSFSTLEIQRTEQGDSAMYLCASSQLNQGLGETQYFGPGTRLLVL.

The chain has TRBV18 and TRBJ1-1; no clear D gene. This CDR3 region has 15 residues. V lost 5 bases and J 1 base, leaving 14 bases between the germline ends. The germline V gene encodes CDR1 KGHSH and CDR2 LQKENI. The CDR3 bases are TGTGCCAGCTCAGACCCCGGGTCATGGAACACTGAAGCTTTCTTT. Translation gives CASSDPGSWNTEAFF.

The genes are TRBV6-1 and TRBJ2-5, with D maybe TRBD1 (6 bases). CDR3 size: 13 residues. Between the trimmed V and J ends, which lost 6 bases and 2 bases, there was a span of 10 bases. Looked up from germline, CDR1 is MNHNS and CDR2 is SASEGT. CDR3 coding DNA: TGTGCCAGCAGACGACAGGATCAAGAGACCCAGTACTTC. Translated, it gives CASRRQDQETQYF.

The J gene is TRBJ2-3, the V gene TRBV5-1; D is unclear. From germline, CDR1 is SGHRS and CDR2 YFSETQ. V was pared by 3 bases and J by 1 base, with 9 bases between. The length of the CDR3 is 14 residues. DNA for the CDR3: TGCGCCAGCAGCTCGGAGACGCGCACAGATACGCAGTATTTT. This sequence encodes CASSSETRTDTQYF.

This clone was seen only once. The V call is TRBV9, the J call TRBJ1-4; D is perhaps TRBD1 (6 bases). CDR1 and CDR2 (germline): SGDLS, YYNGEE. V was pared by 0 bases and J by 11 bases, with 17 bases between. The CDR3 is 15 amino acids. The CDR3 DNA is TGTGCCAGCAGCGTAGGACAGGCCGCGACGTTGAAACTGTTTTTT. It encodes CASSVGQAATLKLFF.

The gene calls are TRBV27 and TRBJ1-5, with D hard to call. The CDR3 runs 13 residues. Germline loops: CDR1 MNHEY, CDR2 SMNVEV (reference sequence). V dropped 2 bases and J dropped 6 bases, with 8 bases sitting between them. CDR3 in amino acids: CASSLEKGQPQHF. Written as DNA, the CDR3 is TGTGCCAGCAGTTTAGAGAAGGGTCAGCCCCAGCATTTT.

This sequence joins TRBV13 and TRBJ2-3; TRBD2 aligns across 11 bases. With V trimmed by 0 bases and J by 1 base, 3 bases remained unmatched. Per germline, CDR1 PRHDT and CDR2 FYEKMQ (reference sequence). This CDR3 region has 17 residues. The CDR3 loop reads CASSLGGLAARTDTQYF. The CDR3 DNA is TGTGCCAGCAGCTTAGGGGGACTAGCGGCCCGCACAGATACGCAGTATTTT.

The chain is built from TRBV5-1 and TRBJ1-2; 8 bases are shared with TRBD1. The J segment lost 1 base and the V segment lost 4 bases, leaving 9 bases of the junction unmatched. This CDR3 region has 16 residues. Germline loops: CDR1 SGHRS, CDR2 YFSETQ. Written as DNA, the CDR3 is TGCGCCAGCAGCAGAGGGACAGGCAATTTTAACTATGGCTACACCTTC. It translates to CASSRGTGNFNYGYTF.

The chain combines TRBV25-1 with TRBJ2-1; 10 nucleotides match TRBD2. V lost 4 bases to trimming and J lost 2 bases; unmatched junction nucleotides: 2. Germline assignment: CDR1 MGHDK and CDR2 SYGVNS. The CDR3 is 15 amino acids. The CDR3 loop is CASSVLAGTYNEQFF. CDR3 DNA sequence: TGTGCCAGCAGTGTACTAGCGGGGACCTACAATGAGCAGTTCTTC.

J is TRBJ1-2 and V is TRBV4-1; no definite D call. Germline CDR1 MGHRA, CDR2 YSYEKL. V shed 3 bases and J shed 5 bases, with 16 bases lying between them. The CDR3 has 15 residues. The CDR3 DNA is TGCGCCAGCAGCCACCCTCTGGCTAGAAATTATGGCTACACCTTC. Amino acids: CASSHPLARNYGYTF.

This chain links TRBV10-2 with TRBJ1-1; a weak D match, TRBD1 (6 bases). This CDR3 region has 16 residues. With 4 bases removed from V and 1 base from J, the gap between germline ends came to 16 bases. Germline values: CDR1 WSHSY, CDR2 SAAADI. The CDR3 DNA reads as TGCGCCAGCAGTGGGACGGTTTCGACAGGGAACACTGAAGCTTTCTTT. Its protein is CASSGTVSTGNTEAFF.

CDR3 bases: TGCAGCGTTGTTCGGGGGGCCGGAGAGACCCAGTACTTC. Translation gives CSVVRGAGETQYF. V gene TRBV29-1 combines with J gene TRBJ2-5, with a possible D match to TRBD2 (7 bases). In germline, CDR1 is SQVTM, CDR2 ANQGSEA. The CDR3 runs 13 residues. Trimming took 4 bases from V and 4 from J, leaving 13 bases between them.

CDR3 loop: CASRPRSQGQDSHDQPQHF. CDR3 in DNA: TGCGCCAGCAGACCCCGATCGCAAGGACAGGACTCCCATGATCAGCCCCAGCATTTT. V usage is TRBV23-1 and J usage is TRBJ1-5, with 7 bases lining up with TRBD1. TRBV23-1 is identified as an open reading frame with a role that is uncertain. V gave up 6 bases and J gave up 5 bases; unmatched junction bases: 22. The CDR3 is 19 amino acids.

The gene calls are TRBV7-2 and TRBJ2-7; the match to TRBD1 covers 9 bases. Unmatched junction bases numbered 10, after V lost 3 bases and J lost 7 bases. Per germline, CDR1 SGHTA and CDR2 FQGNSA. This CDR3 comprises 15 residues. Here the CDR3 reads CASSLQSTGGREQYF. In DNA form, the CDR3 reads TGTGCCAGCAGCTTGCAATCTACAGGGGGCCGGGAGCAGTACTTC.

This chain connects TRBV5-4 to TRBJ1-1; D gene ambiguous. The V and J ends lost 0 bases and 1 base respectively, with 10 bases between them. CDR1 is SGHNT, CDR2 YYREEE, per germline (reference sequence). CDR3 length equals 15 residues. As DNA, the CDR3 is TGTGCCAGCAGCTTGGGAGACGGGTCGAACACTGAAGCTTTCTTT. Protein product: CASSLGDGSNTEAFF.

This sequence joins TRBV7-2 and TRBJ2-1; 9 nucleotides match TRBD2. Germline lookup yields CDR1 SGHTA and CDR2 FQGNSA. The trim removed 5 bases at V and 5 bases at J, leaving 7 bases unmatched. This CDR3 region has 15 residues. CDR3 residues: CASSEVAGGNNEQFF. CDR3 nucleotides: TGTGCCAGCAGCGAGGTGGCGGGGGGGAACAATGAGCAGTTCTTC.

The chain has TRBV5-4 and TRBJ1-2; no firm D call. Germline lookup yields CDR1 SGHNT and CDR2 YYREEE (reference sequence). CDR3 length equals 14 residues. The ends were cut back, 0 bases at V and 2 bases at J, with 8 bases in the middle. The CDR3 nucleotides read TGTGCCAGCAGCTTGGCCGGGCAGAACTATGGCTACACCTTC. It translates to CASSLAGQNYGYTF. The variable domain in full, completed from reference TRBV5-4 and TRBJ1-2, reads ETGVTQSPTHLIKTRGQQVTLRCSSQSGHNTVSWYQQALGQGPQFIFQYYREEENGRGNFPPRFSGLQFPNYSSELNVNALELDDSALYLCASSLAGQNYGYTFGSGTRLTVV.

The chain combines TRBV5-4 with TRBJ2-7, with 7 bases fitting TRBD1. CDR1 SGHNT and CDR2 YYREEE come from the germline V gene (reference sequence). The CDR3 length is 15 residues. V shed 4 bases, J shed 3 bases, and the junction held 10 bases outside the gene matches. The CDR3, as DNA: TGTGCCAGCAGCCTACGACAGGGACCGGGCTACGAGCAGTACTTC. It translates to CASSLRQGPGYEQYF.

This chain connects TRBV7-9 to TRBJ1-5, with 9 bases fitting TRBD1. Germline lookup yields CDR1 SEHNR and CDR2 FQNEAQ (reference sequence). V dropped 5 bases and J dropped 4; count of bases not matched to a gene: 9. This CDR3 is built from 16 residues. This chain's CDR3 is CASSPDRGVRNQPQHF. CDR3 nucleotides: TGTGCCAGCAGCCCGGACAGGGGAGTAAGGAATCAGCCCCAGCATTTT.

This chain connects TRBV27 to TRBJ2-1; maybe TRBD2 (6 bases). Trimming left V 10 bases short and J 6 bases short, with 22 bases between. The CDR3 spans 15 residues. Germline lookup yields CDR1 MNHEY and CDR2 SMNVEV (reference sequence). For the CDR3, the DNA is TGTGCCACCTCCCGTGGGGGGAGTCCGTCCAATGAGCAGTTCTTC. Its protein is CATSRGGSPSNEQFF.

The V and J genes are TRBV7-9 and TRBJ2-5, with D unresolved. V was cut by 2 bases and J by 2 bases, with 9 bases left in between. The CDR3 is 14 residues long. Per the germline V gene, CDR1 is SEHNR and CDR2 is FQNEAQ (reference sequence). The CDR3 here is CASSLTGRQETQYF. For the CDR3, the DNA is TGTGCCAGCAGCTTAACCGGGCGTCAAGAGACCCAGTACTTC.